This T cell receptor beta chain was captured by sequencing in a study of T cell repertoires in cytomegalovirus infection. Study-level information: HLA-B-restricted CMV epitopes that are well studied, plus recently identified HLA-C-restricted ones, were used by the study.

MiXCR, applied by TCRdb to the reads, yields one record per CDR3 protein. The table includes nearly 700,000 distinct CDR3 sequences, approximately 33% detected once. A note on this clonotype: No antigen is known for it.

V was pared by 11 bases and J by 2 bases, with 12 bases of the junction left unmatched. The CDR3 has 15 residues. Germline lookup yields CDR1 SGHVS and CDR2 FNYEAQ. This TCR was recovered from a human donor in good health (CMV status not recorded). Some clones in this sample may be carry-over from other donors' samples. This chain links TRBV7-6 with TRBJ1-2; the match to TRBD1 covers 9 bases. The sequencing here drew on cultured PBMCs, taken from culture after CMV antigen stimulation. CDR3 coding DNA: TGTGCCGTCGTGACCGGGACAGGGCCCAACTATGGCTACACCTTC. Its protein is CAVVTGTGPNYGYTF.